This is a list of T cell receptor beta chains from one sample in a study of cytomegalovirus exposure and HLA in healthy donors. Repertoires were generated with immunoSEQ multiplex PCR, while TCRdb's copy carries only in-frame clones and drops some. The table shows fewer than 250,000 clones, with 75% to 90% occurring only once. The sequenced sample consisted of PBMCs. These receptors were obtained from a boy aged 2-15 years in good health and CMV-seronegative. CDR3s include the opening cysteine and the closing phenylalanine or tryptophan. The D gene is left open where the match is weak. Size tells how often a clone was seen (once, few, many) or the class of an expanded clone, and some rows leave it out.

V gene	CDR3 length	J gene	D gene	clone size	CDR3 protein	CDR3 DNA
TRBV4-1	22	TRBJ2-1	TRBD2	.	CASSQSDPGELAGASSYNEQFF	TGCGCCAGCAGCCAAAGTGACCCCGGGGAACTAGCGGGAGCCTCCTCCTACAATGAGCAGTTCTTC
TRBV7-2	15	TRBJ2-3	TRBD2	.	CASSLKASGADTQYF	TGTGCCAGCAGCTTAAAGGCTAGCGGGGCAGATACGCAGTATTTT
TRBV19	17	TRBJ1-1	TRBD1	.	CASSTWDRLRGNTEAFF	TGTGCCAGTAGTACTTGGGACAGACTAAGGGGGAACACTGAAGCTTTCTTT
TRBV5-6	15	TRBJ2-1	TRBD1	.	CASSGWGTGGNEQFF	TGTGCCAGCAGCGGGTGGGGGACAGGTGGAAATGAGCAGTTCTTC
TRBV2	13	TRBJ1-2	.	.	CASSEDRAGGYTF	TGTGCCAGCAGTGAAGACAGGGCCGGGGGCTACACCTTC
TRBV6-1	14	TRBJ1-1	TRBD1	once	CASSETGVGTEAFF	TGTGCCAGCAGTGAGACAGGGGTAGGGACTGAAGCTTTCTTT
TRBV6-6	16	TRBJ2-5	TRBD2	.	CASSGLAGGPEETQYF	TGTGCCAGCAGCGGACTAGCGGGAGGGCCGGAAGAGACCCAGTACTTC
TRBV30	14	TRBJ1-5	.	.	CAWSVGGANQPQHF	TGTGCCTGGAGCGTTGGGGGGGCTAATCAGCCCCAGCATTTT
TRBV7-2	15	TRBJ2-2	TRBD1	.	CASSLGGQGTGELFF	TGTGCCAGCAGCTTAGGCGGACAGGGTACCGGGGAGCTGTTTTTT
TRBV2	13	TRBJ2-7	.	.	CASSDLDSYEQYF	TGTGCCAGCAGTGATCTCGACAGCTACGAGCAGTACTTC
TRBV6-1	16	TRBJ2-7	TRBD2	few	CASSEGEGLDIYEQYF	TGTGCCAGCAGTGAAGGAGAAGGACTAGACATTTACGAGCAGTACTTC
TRBV9	16	TRBJ2-7	.	.	CASSGVGADASYEQYF	TGTGCCAGCAGCGGGGTAGGAGCGGACGCCTCCTACGAGCAGTACTTC
TRBV15	19	TRBJ2-3	TRBD2	.	CATSRSLAGGFLSTDTQYF	TGTGCCACCAGCAGATCCCTAGCGGGGGGGTTTTTGAGCACAGATACGCAGTATTTT
TRBV27	15	TRBJ2-7	TRBD2	.	CASSLGSSGRGEQYF	TGTGCCAGCAGTTTAGGGTCTAGCGGGAGGGGCGAGCAGTACTTC
TRBV9	13	TRBJ2-2	.	.	CASSISQTGELFF	TGTGCCAGCAGCATCAGTCAGACCGGGGAGCTGTTTTTT
TRBV29-1	12	TRBJ1-2	TRBD1	.	CSVPGRGPGYTF	TGCAGCGTTCCCGGCAGGGGGCCAGGCTACACCTTC
TRBV6-5	13	TRBJ1-2	TRBD1	.	CASSSTRGRGYTF	TGTGCCAGCAGTTCCACCAGGGGGCGAGGCTACACCTTC
TRBV4-1	14	TRBJ2-7	.	.	CASSQESGSYEQYF	TGCGCCAGCAGCCAAGAGAGCGGGTCCTACGAGCAGTACTTC
TRBV30	11	TRBJ1-2	.	.	CAAGRNYGYTF	TGTGCTGCAGGGCGAAACTATGGCTACACCTTC
TRBV30	13	TRBJ1-1	TRBD1	.	CAWSSRQGGVGFF	TGTGCCTGGTCGTCCCGACAGGGGGGTGTCGGTTTCTTT
TRBV30	14	TRBJ1-3	.	.	CAWGGEEPGNTIYF	TGTGCCTGGGGAGGGGAAGAACCTGGAAACACCATATATTTT
TRBV27	13	TRBJ1-2	.	once	CASSLLGGYGYTF	TGTGCCAGCAGTTTATTAGGGGGATATGGCTACACCTTC
TRBV4-2	15	TRBJ2-1	TRBD2	.	CASSQDLEREDEQFF	TGTGCCAGCAGCCAAGATCTTGAGCGGGAGGATGAGCAGTTCTTC
TRBV28	15	TRBJ1-4	TRBD1	.	CASSSYRGPNEKLFF	TGTGCCAGCAGTTCATACAGGGGGCCTAATGAAAAACTGTTTTTT
TRBV2	18	TRBJ2-5	TRBD2	.	CASRFGTSGRENQETQYF	TGTGCCAGCAGGTTCGGGACTAGCGGGAGGGAGAACCAAGAGACCCAGTACTTC
TRBV30	15	TRBJ1-3	TRBD1	.	CAWSGRQGRGNTIYF	TGTGCCTGGAGTGGGAGACAGGGCCGTGGAAACACCATATATTTT
TRBV4-1	16	TRBJ2-5	TRBD2	.	CASSQELAGGHETQYF	TGCGCCAGCAGCCAAGAACTAGCGGGAGGGCACGAGACCCAGTACTTC
TRBV2	15	TRBJ1-2	TRBD1	.	CASSELGTGVFGYTF	TGTGCCAGCAGTGAGTTAGGGACAGGGGTTTTCGGCTACACCTTC
TRBV5-4	14	TRBJ2-6	.	.	CASSLGAGANVLTF	TGTGCCAGCAGCTTAGGGGCTGGGGCCAACGTCCTGACTTTC
TRBV5-1	15	TRBJ2-1	.	.	CASSETGPGYNEQFF	TGCGCCAGCAGCGAAACAGGGCCTGGATACAATGAGCAGTTCTTC
TRBV29-1	15	TRBJ2-3	.	.	CSSNWGERRTDTQYF	TGCAGCTCCAACTGGGGGGAACGCCGCACAGATACGCAGTATTTT
TRBV30	12	TRBJ1-2	.	once	CAWSEDSWGYTF	TGTGCCTGGAGTGAGGACAGCTGGGGCTACACCTTC
TRBV7-9	17	TRBJ2-3	.	.	CASSLAAEGTLADTQYF	TGTGCCAGCAGCTTAGCCGCGGAGGGGACCCTCGCAGATACGCAGTATTTT
TRBV19	16	TRBJ2-1	.	.	CASSIQGAGSYNEQFF	TGTGCCAGTAGTATACAGGGCGCCGGCTCCTACAATGAGCAGTTCTTC
TRBV30	15	TRBJ2-3	TRBD2	.	CAAPTSGGGTDTQYF	TGTGCCGCCCCGACTAGCGGGGGCGGCACAGATACGCAGTATTTT
TRBV7-9	16	TRBJ2-4	TRBD1	.	CASSLGQGDAKNIQYF	TGTGCCAGCAGCCTCGGACAGGGTGATGCCAAAAACATTCAGTACTTC
TRBV2	11	TRBJ1-2	TRBD1	once	CASPSGTGRTF	TGTGCCAGCCCTTCCGGGACAGGGAGGACCTTC
TRBV6-5	14	TRBJ1-1	TRBD1	.	CASSRDRVNTEAFF	TGTGCCAGCAGCAGGGACAGGGTGAACACTGAAGCTTTCTTT
TRBV11-3	12	TRBJ1-1	.	once	CASSLNSGEAFF	TGTGCCAGCAGCTTGAACAGCGGGGAAGCTTTCTTT
TRBV19	15	TRBJ1-1	TRBD1	.	CASMGQVRVNTEAFF	TGTGCCAGTATGGGACAGGTACGGGTGAACACTGAAGCTTTCTTT
TRBV18	14	TRBJ2-5	TRBD1	.	CASSATGAQETQYF	TGTGCCAGCTCCGCTACAGGGGCCCAAGAGACCCAGTACTTC
TRBV19	16	TRBJ1-1	TRBD1	.	CASSPTLGTAVTEAFF	TGTGCCAGTAGTCCGACCCTTGGGACAGCCGTGACTGAAGCTTTCTTT